The clone carrying this T cell receptor beta chain was seen only a few times. Its antigen is currently unknown. The PCR contained 60 Vbeta and 13 Jbeta primers. TCRdb's copy holds only in-frame clones and misses some; the assay was immunoSEQ multiplex PCR. The sample includes under 130,000 clones, under 85% seen only once; the top ten take 1.3%. The CDR3 is made up of 14 amino acids. The trim removed 5 bases at V and 6 bases at J, leaving 5 bases unmatched. Per the germline V gene, CDR1 is LNHNV and CDR2 is YYDKDF (reference sequence). The data belong to a study of cytomegalovirus exposure and HLA in healthy donors. Study-wide context: The study placed 70% to 90% of its approximately 400 genotyped donors in the Caucasian-associated ancestry cluster. Broader study findings: Altogether, about 160 TCR beta chains were recorded as cytomegalovirus-associated. Reported results showed that the classifier diagnosed cytomegalovirus status with high specificity and sensitivity.

Sample: PBMCs. The chain is built from TRBV15 and TRBJ2-1; 9 positions agree with TRBD1. This TCR was sampled from a man aged 35 to 55 in good health and CMV-seronegative. The CDR3 protein is CATSVRQGVNEQFF. CDR3 coding DNA: TGTGCCACCAGCGTAAGACAGGGGGTCAATGAGCAGTTCTTC. The variable domain in full, with the rest retrieved from reference TRBV15 and TRBJ2-1, is DAMVIQNPRYQVTQFGKPVTLSCSQTLNHNVMYWYQQKSSQAPKLLFHYYDKDFNNEADTPDNFQSRRPNTSFCFLDIRSPGLGDTAMYLCATSVRQGVNEQFFGPGTRLTVL.